This T cell receptor (beta chain) is drawn from a study of blood T cell repertoires in COVID-19. Looking at the study overall: The United States, Italy and Spain supplied acute and convalescent COVID-19 samples. PBMCs, B-cell-depleted T cells, or T cells provided the cDNA or gDNA that made up the material.

This clone has more than one count but fewer than ten. Source study methods: Using reference gene primer amplification, nucleated cell counts were estimated. This table comes from immunoSEQ multiplex PCR, and its TCRdb copy is limited to in-frame clones, with some not included. Clone size and the V and J calls come from that table; the DNA yielded D and trimming. The sample has around 300,000 clones, about nine tenths seen once; the top ten hold roughly 0.96%. The CDR3 has 14 residues. With 3 bases clipped from V and 6 bases from J, the junction kept 5 bases outside the gene matches. Germline V gene data show CDR1 as MNHNS and CDR2 as SASEGT.

The sample consisted of peripheral blood. V usage is TRBV6-1 and J usage is TRBJ2-1, with 7 nucleotides matching TRBD1. The receptor was derived from a woman aged 40 to 50 who had recovered from COVID-19. CDR3 sequence (DNA): TGTGCCAGCAGTGACGACAGGGTTGCCAATGAGCAGTTCTTC. Translating gives CASSDDRVANEQFF.